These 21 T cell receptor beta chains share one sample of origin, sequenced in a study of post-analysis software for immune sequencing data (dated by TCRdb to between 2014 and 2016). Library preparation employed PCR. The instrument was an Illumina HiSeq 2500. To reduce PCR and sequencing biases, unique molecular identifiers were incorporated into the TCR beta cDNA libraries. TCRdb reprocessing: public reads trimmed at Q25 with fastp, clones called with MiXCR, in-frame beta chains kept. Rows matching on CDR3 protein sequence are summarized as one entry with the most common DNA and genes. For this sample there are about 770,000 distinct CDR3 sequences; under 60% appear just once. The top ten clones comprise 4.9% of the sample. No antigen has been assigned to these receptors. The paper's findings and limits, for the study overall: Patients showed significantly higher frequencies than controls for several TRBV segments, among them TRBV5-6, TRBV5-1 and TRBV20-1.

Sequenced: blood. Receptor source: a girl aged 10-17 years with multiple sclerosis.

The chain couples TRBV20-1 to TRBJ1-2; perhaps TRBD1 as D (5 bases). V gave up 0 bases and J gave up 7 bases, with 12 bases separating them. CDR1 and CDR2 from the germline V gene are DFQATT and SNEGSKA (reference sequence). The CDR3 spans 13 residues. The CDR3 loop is CSARDRGRPGYTF. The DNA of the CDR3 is TGCAGTGCTAGAGATCGGGGACGGCCTGGCTACACCTTC.

The CDR3 coding sequence is TGTGCCAGCAGTTACCCCGGTAATACCTACGAGCAGTACTTC. This codes for CASSYPGNTYEQYF. The V and J genes are TRBV6-2 or TRBV6-3 and TRBJ2-7; D uncertain. Germline V lookup: CDR1 MNHEY, CDR2 SVGEGT. This CDR3 is 14 amino acids long. Trimming stripped 2 bases from V and 2 bases from J, with 10 bases between.

The CDR3 DNA follows: TGTGCCAGCAGCGTAGATGGGCGCTTGGGGGACGAGCAGTACTTC. Translated: CASSVDGRLGDEQYF. The genes are TRBV9 and TRBJ2-7; D is possibly TRBD1 or TRBD2 (5 bases each). CDR1 SGDLS and CDR2 YYNGEE come from the germline V gene. This CDR3 comprises 15 residues. Trimming pared 0 bases from V and 5 bases from J, leaving 15 bases between.

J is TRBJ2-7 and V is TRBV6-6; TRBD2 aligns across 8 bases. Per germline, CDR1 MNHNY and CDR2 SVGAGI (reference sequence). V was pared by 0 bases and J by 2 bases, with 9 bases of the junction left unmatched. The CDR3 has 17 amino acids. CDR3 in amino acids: CASSYSPSGTSTYEQYF. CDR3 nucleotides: TGTGCCAGCAGTTACTCGCCGTCCGGGACTAGTACCTACGAGCAGTACTTC.

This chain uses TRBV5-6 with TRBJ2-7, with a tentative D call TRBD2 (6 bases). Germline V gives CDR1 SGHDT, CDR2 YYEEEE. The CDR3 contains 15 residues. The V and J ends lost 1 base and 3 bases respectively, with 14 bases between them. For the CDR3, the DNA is TGTGCCAGCAGCTTGCGGCCGGACTACAACTACGAGCAGTACTTC. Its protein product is CASSLRPDYNYEQYF.

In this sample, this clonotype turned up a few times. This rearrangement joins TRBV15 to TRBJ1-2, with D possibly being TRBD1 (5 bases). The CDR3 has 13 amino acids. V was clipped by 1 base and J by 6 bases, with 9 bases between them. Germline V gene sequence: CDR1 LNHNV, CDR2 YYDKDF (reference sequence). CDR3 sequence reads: CATSRGGGNGYTF. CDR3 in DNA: TGTGCCACCAGCAGAGGGGGGGGGAATGGCTACACCTTC.

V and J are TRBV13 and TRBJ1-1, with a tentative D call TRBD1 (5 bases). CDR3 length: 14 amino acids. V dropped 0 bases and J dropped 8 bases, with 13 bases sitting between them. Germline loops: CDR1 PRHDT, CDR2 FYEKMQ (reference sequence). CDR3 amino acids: CASSLGGTPREAFF. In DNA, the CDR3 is TGTGCCAGCAGCTTAGGAGGGACCCCACGCGAAGCTTTCTTT. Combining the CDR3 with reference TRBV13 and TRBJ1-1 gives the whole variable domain AAGVIQSPRHLIKEKRETATLKCYPIPRHDTVYWYQQGPGQDPQFLISFYEKMQSDKGSIPDRFSAQQFSDYHSELNMSSLELGDSALYFCASSLGGTPREAFFGQGTRLTVV.

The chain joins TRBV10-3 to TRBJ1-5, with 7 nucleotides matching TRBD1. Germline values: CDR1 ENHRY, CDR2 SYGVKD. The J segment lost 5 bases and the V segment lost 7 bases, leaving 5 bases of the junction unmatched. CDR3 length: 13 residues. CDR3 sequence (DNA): TGTGCCATCACCGGGACAGTGGATCAGCCCCAGCATTTT. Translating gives CAITGTVDQPQHF.

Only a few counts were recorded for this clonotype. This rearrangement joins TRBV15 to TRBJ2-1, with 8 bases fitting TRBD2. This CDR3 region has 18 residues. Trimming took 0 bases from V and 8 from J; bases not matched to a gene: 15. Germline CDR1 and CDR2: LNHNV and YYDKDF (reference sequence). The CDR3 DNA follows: TGTGCCACCAGCAGAGATCCCCTGGGTAGCGGGATAGGTGATGAGCAGTTCTTC. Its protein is CATSRDPLGSGIGDEQFF.

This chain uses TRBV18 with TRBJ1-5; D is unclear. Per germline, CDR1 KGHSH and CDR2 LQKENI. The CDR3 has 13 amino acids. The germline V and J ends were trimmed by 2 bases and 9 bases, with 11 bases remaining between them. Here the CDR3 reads CASSPVARRPQHF. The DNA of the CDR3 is TGTGCCAGCTCACCAGTGGCAAGGCGGCCCCAGCATTTT.

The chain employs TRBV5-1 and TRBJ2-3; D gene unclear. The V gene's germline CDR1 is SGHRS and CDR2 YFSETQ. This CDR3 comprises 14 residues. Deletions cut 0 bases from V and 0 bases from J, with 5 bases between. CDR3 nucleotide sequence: TGCGCCAGCAGCTTGGAAAAAAGCACAGATACGCAGTATTTT. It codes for CASSLEKSTDTQYF.

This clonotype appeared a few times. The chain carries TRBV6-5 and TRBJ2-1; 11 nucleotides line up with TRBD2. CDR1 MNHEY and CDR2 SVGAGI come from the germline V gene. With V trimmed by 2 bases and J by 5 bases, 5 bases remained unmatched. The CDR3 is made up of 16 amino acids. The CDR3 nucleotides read TGTGCCAGCAGTTACGGGGGACTAGCGGTTAACAATGAGCAGTTCTTC. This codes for CASSYGGLAVNNEQFF.

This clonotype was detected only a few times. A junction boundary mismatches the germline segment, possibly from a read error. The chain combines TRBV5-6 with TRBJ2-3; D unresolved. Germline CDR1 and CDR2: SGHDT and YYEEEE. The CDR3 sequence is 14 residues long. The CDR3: CASSFGRNTDTQYF. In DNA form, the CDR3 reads TGCGCCAGCAGCTTCGGCCGAAACACAGATACGCAGTATTTT. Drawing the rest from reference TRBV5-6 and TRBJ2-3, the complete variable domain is DAGVTQSPTHLIKTRGQQVTLRCSPKSGHDTVSWYQQALGQGPQFIFQYYEEEERQRGNFPDRFSGHQFPNYSSELNVNALLLGDSALYLCASSFGRNTDTQYFGPGTRLTVL.

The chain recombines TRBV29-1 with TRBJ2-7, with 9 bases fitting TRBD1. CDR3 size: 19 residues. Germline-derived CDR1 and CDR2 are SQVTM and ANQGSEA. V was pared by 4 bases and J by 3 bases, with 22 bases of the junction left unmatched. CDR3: CSVGERGRPGQGPIYEQYF. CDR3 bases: TGCAGCGTTGGGGAACGCGGAAGGCCGGGACAGGGTCCCATCTACGAGCAGTACTTC.

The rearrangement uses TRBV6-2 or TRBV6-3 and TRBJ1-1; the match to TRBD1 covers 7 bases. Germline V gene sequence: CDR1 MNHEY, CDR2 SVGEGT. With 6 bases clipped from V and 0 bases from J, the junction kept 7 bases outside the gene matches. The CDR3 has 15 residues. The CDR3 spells CASRRAGQLNTEAFF. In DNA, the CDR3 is TGTGCCAGCAGGCGGGCGGGACAGTTGAACACTGAAGCTTTCTTT.

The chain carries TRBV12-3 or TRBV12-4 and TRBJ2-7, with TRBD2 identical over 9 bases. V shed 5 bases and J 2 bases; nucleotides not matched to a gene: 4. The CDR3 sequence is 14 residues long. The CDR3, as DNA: TGTGCCAGCAGTCCCGGCGGGGGGGCCTACGAGCAGTACTTC. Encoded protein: CASSPGGGAYEQYF.

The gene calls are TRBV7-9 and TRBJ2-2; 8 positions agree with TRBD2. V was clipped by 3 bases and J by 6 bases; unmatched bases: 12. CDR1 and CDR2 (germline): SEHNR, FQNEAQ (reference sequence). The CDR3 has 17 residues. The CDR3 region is CASSFNSGTRDAGELFF. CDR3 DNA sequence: TGTGCCAGCAGCTTCAATTCCGGGACTAGAGACGCCGGGGAGCTGTTTTTT.

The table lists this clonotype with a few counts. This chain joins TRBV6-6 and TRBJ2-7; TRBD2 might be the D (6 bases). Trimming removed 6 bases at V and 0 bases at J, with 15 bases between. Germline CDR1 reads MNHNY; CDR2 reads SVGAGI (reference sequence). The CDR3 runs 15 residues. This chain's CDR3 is CASRGGKPFSYEQYF. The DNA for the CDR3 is TGTGCCAGCAGGGGCGGGAAACCATTCTCCTACGAGCAGTACTTC.

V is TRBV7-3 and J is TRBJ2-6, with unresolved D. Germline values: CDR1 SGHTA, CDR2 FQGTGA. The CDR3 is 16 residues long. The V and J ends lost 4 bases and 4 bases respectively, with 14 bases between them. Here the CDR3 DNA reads TGTGCCAGCAGCTGGCACGGCGAGTTGGGGGCCAACGTCCTGACTTTC. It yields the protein CASSWHGELGANVLTF.

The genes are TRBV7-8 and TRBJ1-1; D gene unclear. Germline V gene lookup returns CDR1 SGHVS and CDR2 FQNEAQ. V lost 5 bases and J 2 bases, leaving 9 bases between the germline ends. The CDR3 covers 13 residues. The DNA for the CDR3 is TGTGCCAGCAGCCGAGGCCGAAACACTGAAGCTTTCTTT. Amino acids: CASSRGRNTEAFF.

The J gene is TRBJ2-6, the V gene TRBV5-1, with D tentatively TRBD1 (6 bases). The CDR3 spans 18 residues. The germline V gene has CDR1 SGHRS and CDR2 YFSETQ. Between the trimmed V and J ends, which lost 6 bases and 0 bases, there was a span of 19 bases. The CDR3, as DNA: TGCGCCAGCATGTTGGGCCAGGGGCCCCTCTCTGGGGCCAACGTCCTGACTTTC. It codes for CASMLGQGPLSGANVLTF.